A selection of T cell receptor beta chains follows, all from one sample in a study of shared clonotypes between healthy human individuals. Clones were sequenced by immunoSEQ multiplex PCR, and TCRdb holds only the in-frame ones, with some missing. The repertoire holds a few million clones, with 85% to 95% as singletons. Sequencing was performed on naive CD4+ T cells from PBMCs. All receptors derive from a young man in good health. Some clones in this sample may be carry-over from other donors' samples. Each CDR3 is given without its conserved first and last residue. Fields, in order: V gene, CDR3 protein.

TRBV6-5	ASTTPLGTEAF
TRBV7-9	ASSLARTGNTEAF
TRBV7-9	ASSPYDEAF
TRBV19	ASTEGLNTEAF
TRBV6-6	ASNTGTVNEKLF
TRBV5-1	ASSIGPSGNTIY
TRBV11-2	ASSLLRDRGQSSYEQY
TRBV2	AGLQGAHRSMNTEAF
TRBV18	ASSPGAPNTEAF
TRBV19	ASSIGPANYGYT
TRBV6-5	ASSPMGAGGYT
TRBV7-6	ASSLAGQGAWTEAF
TRBV6-1	ASSEAFGVSNQPQH
TRBV7-6	ASSSLGGAGTEAF
TRBV19	ASSPTPNYGYT
TRBV20-1	GHQPNTEAF
TRBV6-1	ASSGPRSNEQY